This T cell receptor (beta chain) was sequenced for a study of regulatory T cells in long-lasting Graves disease. Time point in this sample: persistent/refractory GD, antithyroid drugs over 5 years with positive TRAb. PBMCs were the source of the RNA used for TCR sequencing. Study results and caveats: The study examined only peripheral blood, not thyroid tissue. New patients shared fewer than 1,000 public clonotypes, and persistent patients shared more, with 2,500 to 3,000. Only a small sample size was used, which may have cut accuracy.

As regards this clonotype: Its antigen is unidentified.

The CDR3 is made up of 16 amino acids. Germline V gene data show CDR1 as LGHDT and CDR2 as YNNKEL (reference sequence). The junction had 7 bases not matched to a gene; V was cut back by 1 base and J by 2 bases. Investigators prepared the TCR beta libraries by applying iRepertoire HTBI primers and Arm-PCR of CDR3 regions. MiXCR, applied by TCRdb to the multiplex PCR reads, yields one record per CDR3 protein. The data show hundreds of thousands of distinct CDR3 sequences, approximately 22% seen once. The sample consisted of peripheral blood mononuclear cells (PBMCs), taken when the disease was refractory, from a patient treated with antithyroid drugs. This clonotype was obtained from a female donor with Graves disease. The chain employs TRBV3-1 and TRBJ2-5, with TRBD2 matching over 7 bases. CDR3: CASSQVTSGAQETQYF. In DNA form, the CDR3 reads TGTGCCAGCAGCCAAGTTACAAGCGGGGCACAAGAGACCCAGTACTTC.